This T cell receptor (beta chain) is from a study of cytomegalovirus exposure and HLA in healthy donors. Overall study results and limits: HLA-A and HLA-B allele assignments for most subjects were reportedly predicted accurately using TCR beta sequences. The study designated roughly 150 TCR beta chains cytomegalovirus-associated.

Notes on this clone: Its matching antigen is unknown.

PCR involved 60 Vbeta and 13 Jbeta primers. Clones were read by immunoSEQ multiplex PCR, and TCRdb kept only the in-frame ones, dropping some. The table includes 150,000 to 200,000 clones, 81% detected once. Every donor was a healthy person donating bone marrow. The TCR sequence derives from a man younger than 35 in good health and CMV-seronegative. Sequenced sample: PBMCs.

This CDR3 is CASRLSVVADTQYF. As DNA, the CDR3 is TGTGCCAGCAGACTTAGCGTAGTCGCAGATACGCAGTATTTT. V and J are TRBV13 and TRBJ2-3, with D tentatively TRBD2 (5 bases). Trimming removed 6 bases from V and 4 bases from J, with 14 bases in between. The CDR3 totals 14 residues. Germline CDR1 is PRHDT and CDR2 is FYEKMQ (reference sequence).